The 26 T cell receptor beta chains presented below share a single source sample, sequenced in a study of radiotherapy plus CTLA-4 blockade in lung cancer. Some clones are missing from TCRdb's copy, which holds only in-frame ones; the method was immunoSEQ multiplex PCR. The sample consists of roughly 100,000 clones, about 84% of them appearing once. The specimen was peripheral blood, collected from a patient treated with radiotherapy plus ipilimumab. These receptors all come from a human donor with non-small cell lung cancer that progressed on radiotherapy plus ipilimumab. Some clones in this sample may be carry-over from other donors' samples.

As DNA, the CDR3 is TGCGCCAGCAGCCCCCAGGGGGCCAACGAGCAGTACTTC. It is translated as CASSPQGANEQYF. This chain uses TRBV5-1 with TRBJ2-7; the match to TRBD1 covers 8 bases. After removal of 4 bases from V and 5 bases from J, the junction contained 5 bases not matched to a gene. The CDR3 extends over 13 amino acids. Per germline, CDR1 SGHRS and CDR2 YFSETQ.

For this clone: Other DNA sequences in the sample encode the same CDR3. The chain employs TRBV12-2 and TRBJ2-2; the D call of TRBD1 is as the table states it, not checked on the DNA. TRBV12-2 corresponds to a pseudogene. The CDR3 extends over 16 amino acids. CDR3 DNA sequence: TGTGCAAGTCGCCTAGAAGGGGTTGGGTACACCGGGGAGCTGTTTTTT. This translates into CASRLEGVGYTGELFF.

CDR3 bases: TGCGCCAGCAGCCAAGATCTACAGGGAGATAATTCACCCCTCCACTTT. Protein product: CASSQDLQGDNSPLHF. The chain has TRBV4-3 and TRBJ1-6; possible D gene TRBD1, 6 bases. The germline V and J ends were trimmed by 0 bases and 5 bases, with 11 bases remaining between them. CDR1 is LGHNA, CDR2 YSLEER, per germline. CDR3 length equals 16 residues.

The chain joins TRBV5-1 to TRBJ1-1; 7 nucleotides agree with TRBD1. Germline trimming cut 4 bases from V and 5 bases from J; bases unmatched to any gene: 8. The germline gives CDR1 SGHRS, CDR2 YFSETQ. The CDR3 loop spans 14 amino acids. CDR3 amino acids: CASSAVYRGTEAFF. The CDR3 coding sequence is TGCGCCAGCAGCGCCGTTTACAGGGGTACTGAAGCTTTCTTT.

V and J are TRBV7-2 and TRBJ2-2; 9 positions agree with TRBD2. The CDR3 spans 15 residues. J was trimmed by 4 bases and V by 3 bases; bases with no gene match: 3. Germline-derived CDR1 and CDR2 are SGHTA and FQGNSA. The CDR3 bases are TGTGCCAGCAGCTTGTCTAGCGGGGTCACCGGGGAGCTGTTTTTT. Translation: CASSLSSGVTGELFF.

DNA for the CDR3: TGTGCCAGCAGCTTCGGGACAGGCTACGAGCAGTACTTC. Its protein product is CASSFGTGYEQYF. The chain carries TRBV7-9 and TRBJ2-7; 8 bases align to TRBD1. The V and J ends lost 3 bases and 3 bases, in that order; junction bases with no gene match: 1. Germline assignment: CDR1 SEHNR and CDR2 FQNEAQ (reference sequence). This CDR3 comprises 13 residues. The full variable domain, completed using reference TRBV7-9 and TRBJ2-7, is DTGVSQNPRHKITKRGQNVTFRCDPISEHNRLYWYRQTLGQGPEFLTYFQNEAQLEKSRLLSDRFSAERPKGSFSTLEIQRTEQGDSAMYLCASSFGTGYEQYFGPGTRLTVT.

The chain is built from TRBV4-3 and TRBJ2-7, with a possible D match to TRBD2 (5 bases). This CDR3 spans 16 amino acids. Deletions cut 1 base from V and 3 bases from J, with 16 bases between. The germline gives CDR1 LGHNA, CDR2 YSLEER. The CDR3 DNA sequence: TGCGCCAGCAGCCAAGGGCCTTCGGGGATCGACTACGAGCAGTACTTC. Protein product: CASSQGPSGIDYEQYF.

This chain uses TRBV28 with TRBJ1-2, with 7 bases that match TRBD1. This CDR3 is 13 amino acids long. J was trimmed by 7 bases and V by 2 bases; bases with no gene match: 4. Germline V gene lookup returns CDR1 MDHEN and CDR2 SYDVKM. The CDR3 loop reads CASSLRTGRGYTF. CDR3 DNA sequence: TGTGCCAGCAGTTTACGGACAGGCCGTGGCTACACCTTC.

The gene calls are TRBV7-2 and TRBJ2-3; maybe TRBD2 (6 bases). This CDR3 region has 14 residues. V was trimmed by 3 bases and J by 2 bases, leaving 9 bases between them. Germline CDR1 SGHTA, CDR2 FQGNSA. CDR3 DNA: TGTGCCAGCAGCTTGGGACTCATCACAGATACGCAGTATTTT. Protein: CASSLGLITDTQYF.

The rearrangement uses TRBV2 and TRBJ2-2; the D gene could be TRBD1 or TRBD2 (5 bases each). The germline V gene encodes CDR1 SNHLY and CDR2 FYNNEI. The CDR3 length is 15 residues. With 6 bases removed from V and 2 bases from J, the gap between germline ends came to 13 bases. CDR3 sequence reads: CASRGPAVNTGELFF. The DNA for the CDR3 is TGTGCCAGCAGGGGACCAGCAGTAAACACCGGGGAGCTGTTTTTT.

This clone was recorded only once. The V gene is TRBV5-1, the J gene TRBJ2-1, with D possibly TRBD1 on 5 matching bases. The CDR3 extends over 17 amino acids. The germline V and J ends were trimmed by 0 bases and 3 bases, with 16 bases remaining between them. Per germline, CDR1 SGHRS and CDR2 YFSETQ. The CDR3 DNA reads as TGCGCCAGCAGCTTGGCCAGGGCGGCCCAACTCTACAATGAGCAGTTCTTC. Translated: CASSLARAAQLYNEQFF.

The V gene is TRBV25-1, the J gene TRBJ1-3, with D hard to call. Trimming left V 5 bases short and J 4 bases short, with 12 bases between. This CDR3 spans 14 amino acids. From germline, CDR1 is MGHDK and CDR2 SYGVNS. CDR3 amino acids: CASSLGGSGNTIYF. The CDR3 DNA follows: TGTGCCAGCAGTTTAGGTGGATCCGGAAACACCATATATTTT.

V and J are TRBV9 and TRBJ1-3; TRBD1 matches at 8 bases. CDR1 and CDR2 from the germline V gene are SGDLS and YYNGEE. The ends lost 0 bases at V and 8 bases at J; junction bases unmatched: 4. The CDR3 extends over 14 amino acids. The CDR3 DNA reads TGTGCCAGCAGCGTAGGACAGGGGAGTTACACCATATATTTT. It specifies CASSVGQGSYTIYF.

The CDR3 DNA sequence: TGTGCCACCCGGCCGGGGACAGAGACCTACGAGCAGTACTTC. Its translation: CATRPGTETYEQYF. V gene TRBV10-3 combines with J gene TRBJ2-7; TRBD1 aligns across 7 bases. This CDR3 comprises 14 residues. Germline loops: CDR1 ENHRY, CDR2 SYGVKD. Trimming at V came to 10 bases and at J to 2 bases, leaving 11 bases not matched to a gene.

The table lists this clone with a few counts. This chain connects TRBV11-1 to TRBJ1-3; D uncertain. V shed 3 bases and J shed 5 bases, with 14 bases lying between them. The CDR3 has 15 amino acids. The germline V gene encodes CDR1 SGHAT and CDR2 FQDESV (reference sequence). The DNA of the CDR3 is TGTGCCAGCAGCTTGGTGAACCTGGGAAGAAACACCATATATTTT. This gives the protein CASSLVNLGRNTIYF.

This chain uses TRBV27 with TRBJ2-2; TRBD2 aligns across 8 bases. CDR3 length equals 14 residues. Trimming removed 4 bases from V and 5 bases from J; junction bases left unmatched: 3. The V gene's germline CDR1 is MNHEY and CDR2 SMNVEV (reference sequence). Here the CDR3 reads CASSSPSGTGELFF. The CDR3 DNA is TGTGCCAGCAGTTCTCCTAGCGGGACCGGGGAGCTGTTTTTT.

This clone was counted once. The rearrangement links TRBV5-1 to TRBJ1-1; possible D gene TRBD1, 6 bases. V lost 7 bases and J 5 bases, leaving 18 bases between the germline ends. The CDR3 sequence is 14 residues long. Germline-derived CDR1 and CDR2 are SGHRS and YFSETQ. CDR3 DNA: TGCGCCAGCGCCACGGGGGGGCGAGAAACTGAAGCTTTCTTT. Translated: CASATGGRETEAFF.

The chain links TRBV2 to TRBJ1-1; D remains ambiguous. Germline-derived CDR1 and CDR2 are SNHLY and FYNNEI. The V and J ends lost 7 bases and 11 bases respectively, with 11 bases between them. This CDR3 contains 10 residues. In nucleotides, the CDR3 is TGTGCCAGCATTTCGGTTCGGGCTTTCTTT. It codes for CASISVRAFF.

The CDR3 reads CAGTSARTSADEQFF. CDR3 nucleotide sequence: TGTGCCGGGACTTCTGCAAGGACTAGCGCCGATGAGCAGTTCTTC. The V gene is TRBV7-9, the J gene TRBJ2-1, with TRBD2 identical over 9 bases. V trimming: 11 bases; J trimming: 8 bases; junction bases outside the gene matches: 16. Germline lookup yields CDR1 SEHNR and CDR2 FQNEAQ (reference sequence). CDR3 length: 15 residues.

V is TRBV4-1 and J is TRBJ1-1; no reliable D call. The CDR3 is 14 residues long. Trimming shortened V by 3 bases and J by 1 base, and 9 bases separated the two germline ends. Per the germline V gene, CDR1 is MGHRA and CDR2 is YSYEKL. The CDR3 DNA sequence: TGCGCCAGCAGCCAGCTACTCAGGAACACTGAAGCTTTCTTT. Its protein product is CASSQLLRNTEAFF.

This chain links TRBV19 with TRBJ2-3; perhaps D is TRBD1 or TRBD2 (5 bases each). CDR1 and CDR2 from the germline V gene are LNHDA and SQIVND (reference sequence). The CDR3 is 14 residues long. Trimming shortened V by 11 bases and J by 6 bases, and 21 bases separated the two germline ends. CDR3 protein: CAGHRLPSRDTQYF. CDR3 bases: TGTGCCGGACACCGACTACCCAGTAGGGATACGCAGTATTTT.

Written as DNA, the CDR3 is TGTGCCAGCAGCACCCGACAGGGGCCTTCCTCCTACAATGAGCAGTTCTTC. It yields the protein CASSTRQGPSSYNEQFF. The chain employs TRBV9 and TRBJ2-1; 8 bases align to TRBD1. Looked up from germline, CDR1 is SGDLS and CDR2 is YYNGEE. Losses at the gene ends were 4 bases for V and 0 bases for J; bases not matched to a gene: 9. There are 17 residues in the CDR3. Full variable domain (remainder filled in from reference TRBV9 and TRBJ2-1): DSGVTQTPKHLITATGQRVTLRCSPRSGDLSVYWYQQSLDQGLQFLIQYYNGEERAKGNILERFSAQQFPDLHSELNLSSLELGDSALYFCASSTRQGPSSYNEQFFGPGTRLTVL.

This clone occurred a few times. This sequence joins TRBV7-3 and TRBJ1-6; 9 bases align to TRBD1. V lost 2 bases to trimming and J lost 10 bases; unmatched junction nucleotides: 12. The germline V gene has CDR1 SGHTA and CDR2 FQGTGA. CDR3 length: 17 amino acids. The DNA of the CDR3 is TGTGCCAGCAGCTTAGCCCCCCCGGGACAGGGAGGCTCACCCCTCCACTTT. The encoded protein is CASSLAPPGQGGSPLHF.

This clone was recorded only once. The gene calls are TRBV5-1 and TRBJ1-2; D remains unclear. The CDR3 spans 14 residues. V shed 0 bases and J shed 5 bases, with 11 bases lying between them. CDR1 is SGHRS, CDR2 YFSETQ, per germline. CDR3: CASSLEVQSYGYTF. DNA for the CDR3: TGCGCCAGCAGCTTGGAAGTGCAGTCGTATGGCTACACCTTC.

V gene TRBV10-1 combines with J gene TRBJ1-1; D is unresolved. The CDR3 consists of 13 residues. Germline CDR1 and CDR2: WNHNN and SYGVQD (reference sequence). Trimming removed 4 bases at V and 5 bases at J, with 11 bases between. The CDR3 bases are TGCGCCAGCAGTGGCCAGGAGCGAACTGAAGCTTTCTTT. This gives the protein CASSGQERTEAFF.

The chain employs TRBV19 and TRBJ1-5, with a tentative D call TRBD1 (6 bases). The CDR3 is made up of 14 amino acids. CDR1 is LNHDA, CDR2 SQIVND, per germline (reference sequence). V lost 9 bases and J lost 6, with 18 bases in between. CDR3 sequence: CASVDRSQAQPQHF. The CDR3 DNA follows: TGTGCCAGCGTAGACAGGTCACAGGCTCAGCCCCAGCATTTT.